This is a list of T cell receptor beta chains from one sample in a study of T cell responses to AZD1222 COVID-19 vaccine. Sequencing was performed with immunoSEQ multiplex PCR; in TCRdb, only in-frame clones are kept and a portion is missing. Of about 220,000 clones listed, about 93% are singletons. The starting material was peripheral blood, obtained on day 0 of MenACWY control vaccination. The receptors originated from an adult in good health. The CDR3 runs from the conserved cysteine through the conserved F or W. The D gene is left open where the match is weak. Where a row states a size, it is once, few, many or the class of an expanded clone; other rows omit it.

j_call | clone_size | v_call | d_call | cdr3_aa | cdr3_nt
TRBJ2-2 | NA | TRBV7-6 | TRBD2 | CASGLAGGINTGELFF | TGTGCCAGCGGTTTAGCGGGGGGAATTAACACCGGGGAGCTGTTTTTT
TRBJ1-5 | few | TRBV7-8 | TRBD1 | CASSPRGLNQPQHF | TGTGCCAGCAGCCCCAGGGGGCTGAATCAGCCCCAGCATTTT
TRBJ1-1 | once | TRBV9 | NA | CASSVAGDTEAFF | TGTGCCAGCAGCGTAGCGGGCGACACTGAAGCTTTCTTT
TRBJ2-1 | NA | TRBV5-5 | TRBD1 | CASSLTGNEQFF | TGTGCCAGCAGCCTGACAGGGAATGAGCAGTTCTTC
TRBJ1-2 | once | TRBV10-3 | TRBD1 | CAIREDRSKYGYTF | TGTGCCATCAGAGAGGACAGGAGCAAATATGGCTACACCTTC
TRBJ1-4 | NA | TRBV28 | TRBD1 | CASSSPGQGAANEKLFF | TGTGCCAGCAGTTCCCCGGGACAGGGAGCGGCTAATGAAAAACTGTTTTTT
TRBJ1-2 | NA | TRBV7-8 | NA | CASSSTSARGYTF | TGTGCCAGCAGCTCCACGTCAGCAAGGGGCTACACCTTC
TRBJ2-3 | NA | TRBV5-5 | TRBD2 | CASSPRIGSGAATSTDTQYF | TGTGCCAGCAGCCCACGGATAGGTAGCGGGGCGGCAACTAGCACAGATACGCAGTATTTT
TRBJ1-5 | NA | TRBV2 | NA | CASSVQGVSGSNQPQHF | TGTGCCAGCAGTGTACAGGGCGTGAGTGGGAGCAATCAGCCCCAGCATTTT
TRBJ2-3 | NA | TRBV19 | TRBD2 | CASRELAGGPDTQYF | TGTGCCAGTAGAGAACTAGCGGGGGGGCCGGATACGCAGTATTTT
TRBJ1-2 | NA | TRBV6-5 | NA | CASRRGNYGYTF | TGTGCCAGCAGAAGGGGGAACTATGGCTACACCTTC
TRBJ2-5 | NA | TRBV7-6 | NA | CASSRSGVRETQYF | TGTGCCAGCAGCCGCTCAGGGGTACGGGAGACCCAGTACTTC
TRBJ2-2 | NA | TRBV2 | NA | CASTGANTGELFF | TGTGCCAGCACTGGAGCCAACACCGGGGAGCTGTTTTTT
TRBJ2-7 | NA | TRBV11-2 | NA | CASSTPRGQGKYF | TGTGCCAGCAGCACCCCGCGGGGGCAGGGGAAGTACTTC
TRBJ1-2 | NA | TRBV2 | NA | CASSGGNYGYTF | TGTGCCAGCAGTGGGGGGAACTATGGCTACACCTTC
TRBJ2-3 | NA | TRBV9 | TRBD2 | CASSVNPGGRSRTDTQYF | TGTGCCAGCAGCGTAAATCCGGGAGGCCGATCCCGCACAGATACGCAGTATTTT
TRBJ2-2 | NA | TRBV2 | NA | CASSEQGIGPGELFF | TGTGCCAGCAGTGAACAGGGAATAGGCCCCGGGGAGCTGTTTTTT
TRBJ1-6 | NA | TRBV18 | TRBD1 | CASSPPGQGASPLHF | TGTGCCAGCTCACCACCCGGACAGGGGGCCTCACCCCTCCACTTT
TRBJ2-2 | NA | TRBV5-1 | TRBD1 | CASSWRTGPNTGELFF | TGCGCCAGCAGCTGGAGGACAGGGCCGAACACCGGGGAGCTGTTTTTT
TRBJ2-3 | NA | TRBV25-1 | NA | CASSRPSMDTQYF | TGTGCCAGCAGCCGACCCTCGATGGATACGCAGTATTTT
TRBJ1-2 | NA | TRBV3-1/TRBV3-2 | NA | CASSPWDTYGYTF | TGTGCCAGCAGCCCCTGGGACACTTATGGCTACACCTTC
TRBJ1-1 | NA | TRBV28 | NA | CASSRREAFF | TGTGCCAGCAGTAGGAGGGAAGCTTTCTTT
TRBJ1-1 | NA | TRBV27 | NA | CASRPTPGNTEAFF | TGTGCCAGCCGTCCCACCCCGGGGAACACTGAAGCTTTCTTT
TRBJ2-7 | NA | TRBV5-4 | NA | CASSLTGVSYEQYF | TGTGCCAGCAGCCTTACAGGAGTCTCCTACGAGCAGTACTTC
TRBJ1-5 | NA | TRBV3-1/TRBV3-2 | NA | CASSQGGTDGQPQHF | TGTGCCAGCAGCCAAGGCGGGACCGATGGTCAGCCCCAGCATTTT
TRBJ1-1 | NA | TRBV7-2 | NA | CASSPHLNTEAFF | TGTGCCAGCAGCCCACATTTGAACACTGAAGCTTTCTTT
TRBJ2-2 | NA | TRBV7-2 | NA | CASSLYTGELFF | TGTGCCAGCAGCTTATACACCGGGGAGCTGTTTTTT
TRBJ1-3 | NA | TRBV4-1 | NA | CASSHEGGSSGNTIYF | TGCGCCAGCAGCCACGAAGGGGGTTCCTCTGGAAACACCATATATTTT
TRBJ1-4 | NA | TRBV6-5 | TRBD1 | CASNGQVWEKLFF | TGTGCCAGCAACGGACAGGTTTGGGAAAAACTGTTTTTT
TRBJ2-2 | NA | TRBV6-1 | NA | CASSEGRASTGELFF | TGTGCCAGCAGTGAAGGAAGGGCGAGCACCGGGGAGCTGTTTTTT
TRBJ2-1 | few | TRBV11-3 | NA | CASSLGNEQFF | TGTGCCAGCAGCTTAGGGAATGAGCAGTTCTTC
TRBJ2-2 | NA | TRBV7-9 | NA | CASSPAGTGNTGELFF | TGTGCCAGCAGCCCCGCCGGGACGGGGAACACCGGGGAGCTGTTTTTT
TRBJ1-5 | NA | TRBV18 | NA | CASSPTIQGNQPQHF | TGTGCCAGCTCACCGACAATACAGGGCAATCAGCCCCAGCATTTT
TRBJ1-5 | NA | TRBV9 | NA | CASSVGQYSNQPQHF | TGTGCCAGCAGCGTAGGACAGTATAGCAATCAGCCCCAGCATTTT
TRBJ1-5 | few | TRBV24-1 | NA | CATPQRGCDSNQPQHF | TGTGCCACCCCCCAGCGGGGTTGCGATAGCAATCAGCCCCAGCATTTT
TRBJ1-2 | NA | TRBV6-2/TRBV6-3 | NA | CASSYNYGYTF | TGTGCCAGCAGTTACAACTATGGCTACACCTTC
TRBJ2-2 | NA | TRBV5-8 | NA | CASSLRRWFRESGELFF | TGTGCCAGCAGCTTGAGGCGGTGGTTTAGGGAGTCCGGGGAGCTGTTTTTT
TRBJ1-3 | NA | TRBV14 | NA | CASSQGTLQRGNTIYF | TGTGCCAGCAGCCAAGGGACGCTACAGCGTGGAAACACCATATATTTT
TRBJ1-2 | NA | TRBV5-6 | TRBD1 | CASSYTGGSNYGYTF | TGTGCCAGCAGCTACACAGGGGGATCTAACTATGGCTACACCTTC